One T cell receptor beta chain is described in this entry. Antigen unknown. Graves' hyperthyroidism showing no ophthalmopathy progression within 18 months was considered stable. Isolation of PBMCs was performed on about 10 ml fresh peripheral blood. This CDR3 spans 16 amino acids. Per germline, CDR1 SEHNR and CDR2 FQNEAQ (reference sequence). The entry originates in a study of T cells in Graves' hyperthyroidism and ophthalmopathy. Study results and limitations: Appearing also in blood were most of the thyroid clonotypes expanded above 0.001. Through a model of 13 V-J features, ophthalmopathy was separated from stable hyperthyroidism.

Amplification of TCR beta CDR3 regions was performed using RNA transcripts as template. First-round RT-PCR of the TCR CDR3 relied on the HTBI primer set. TCRdb independently ran MiXCR on the multiplex PCR reads; one entry per CDR3 protein. Of about 560,000 distinct CDR3 sequences listed, about 15% are singletons. The TCR originated in a woman in her thirties or forties with Graves' hyperthyroidism. Sequenced: blood. The chain carries TRBV7-9 and TRBJ2-1; the match to TRBD2 covers 7 bases. The J call may be in error: the DNA end matches TRBJ2-7 better. Here the CDR3 reads CASSAPPGGDYNEQYF. In DNA form, the CDR3 reads TGTGCCAGCAGCGCTCCCCCTGGCGGGGACTACAATGAGCAGTACTTC.